A single sample is the source of the 21 T cell receptor beta chains below, sequenced in a study of tumor-infiltrating lymphocytes in primary liver carcinoma. The tissue used was unsorted bulk material of about 17-33 mg. RNA and DNA were co-extracted from it with the AllPrep DNA/RNA mini kit. Production of TCR beta cDNA used 500 ng total RNA together with a constant-region primer. Three-round nested multiplex PCR performed with slightly modified ARM-PCR produced the TCR beta libraries. A C-beta reverse primer and TRBV1-TRBV30 forward primers served in each of the first two PCR rounds, at about 10 cycles apiece. TCRdb analysed the multiplex PCR reads with MiXCR anew, one entry per CDR3 protein. The sample shows fewer than 85,000 distinct CDR3 sequences, around 66% of them seen only once. The sequencing sample was made of tumor-adjacent normal liver tissue. These receptor sequences come from a man aged 35-49 years with primary liver carcinoma and hepatitis B virus infection.

On this clonotype itself: One end of the junction fails to match germline, which may point to a read error. The rearrangement uses TRBV11-2 and TRBJ2-7; 12 nucleotides match TRBD2. Germline V gene data show CDR1 as SGHAT and CDR2 as FQNNGV. CDR3 length: 18 residues. This chain's CDR3 is CAGSLVPGASGGEREQYF. The DNA of the CDR3 is TGTGCCGGCAGTTTAGTCCCCGGGGCTAGCGGGGGGGAGCGTGAGCAGTACTTC.

About this clonotype itself: Compared with germline, one end of the junction differs, possibly owing to a read error. The chain couples TRBV10-2 to TRBJ1-2, with D maybe TRBD1 (5 bases). The CDR3 is 21 residues long. The germline V gene encodes CDR1 WSHSY and CDR2 SAAADI. The CDR3 nucleotides are TGCGCCAGTAGTGAGGGCTTAGTGTCGGGGGGTAGTCGAAGATTGTGTTATGGCTACACCTTC. Translated, it gives CASSEGLVSGGSRRLCYGYTF.

The chain is built from TRBV29-1 and TRBJ2-3; TRBD1 might be the D (5 bases). The CDR3 runs to 12 residues. Germline V gene lookup returns CDR1 SQVTM and CDR2 ANQGSEA. Trimming took off 8 bases at V and 3 bases at J, with 12 bases between the two ends. Here the CDR3 DNA reads TGCAGCACCGAAACAGGAACAGATACGCAGTATTTT. Residues: CSTETGTDTQYF.

This clonotype was detected once. A read error may explain this, as a much larger clone is one base away. The J gene is TRBJ1-5, the V gene TRBV28; TRBD1 might be the D (6 bases). This CDR3 comprises 16 residues. Germline values: CDR1 MDHEN, CDR2 SYDVKM. CDR3 in amino acids: CASSTFGRGVNQPRHF. The CDR3 nucleotides are TGTGCCAGCAGTACCTTTGGAAGGGGGGTTAATCAGCCCCGGCATTTT.

V is TRBV29-1 and J is TRBJ2-3; 7 bases are a match to TRBD2. J was trimmed by 7 bases and V by 4 bases; bases with no gene match: 8. Per the germline V gene, CDR1 is SQVTM and CDR2 is ANQGSEA. The CDR3 totals 13 residues. Here the CDR3 reads CSVVRESRNTQYF. The DNA of the CDR3 is TGCAGCGTTGTGCGGGAGAGCCGGAATACGCAGTATTTT.

About this clonotype itself: The junction shows a germline mismatch at one end, possibly a read error. The genes are TRBV4-2 and TRBJ2-5; TRBD2 matches 10 bases. Germline V CDR1 and CDR2: LGHNA, YNFKEQ. The CDR3 consists of 16 residues. The CDR3 coding sequence is TGTGCCAGTAGCCTCTTCCCCGGACTAGCGGAAGAGACCCAGTACTTC. This encodes CASSLFPGLAEETQYF.

This clonotype came up a few times. The junction and the germline gene differ at one end; a read error may be behind it. The chain uses TRBV6-2 or TRBV6-3 and TRBJ2-1; D is perhaps TRBD2 (5 bases). Germline loops: CDR1 MNHEY, CDR2 SVGEGT. The CDR3 sequence is 16 residues long. CDR3 loop: CTSSFPRGLDHNEQFF. In DNA, the CDR3 is TGTACCAGCAGTTTCCCCCGAGGGTTAGACCACAATGAGCAGTTCTTC.

In this sample, this clonotype turned up a few times. This may come from a read error, since a much larger clone is one base off. The J gene is TRBJ2-7, the V gene TRBV29-1; D is possibly TRBD2 (6 bases). This CDR3 is 13 amino acids long. Germline V gene sequence: CDR1 SQVTM, CDR2 ANQGSEA. The CDR3 here is CGVARWGAYEQYF. The CDR3 DNA follows: TGCGGCGTCGCGAGGTGGGGGGCCTACGAGCAGTACTTC.

This clonotype was seen a handful of times. The rearrangement links TRBV6-5 to TRBJ2-7; 7 nucleotides line up with TRBD1. Germline values: CDR1 MNHEY, CDR2 SVGAGI. CDR3 size: 14 residues. The trim removed 6 bases at V and 4 bases at J, leaving 9 bases unmatched. The CDR3 region has the DNA TGTGCCAGCAGGCTAGACAGGGTGGCGTACGAGCAGTACTTC. Translating gives CASRLDRVAYEQYF.

With respect to this clonotype: At one boundary the junction diverges from the germline segment, which might be a read error. The chain combines TRBV5-4 with TRBJ2-5; D possibly matches TRBD1 or TRBD2 (5 bases each). Per the germline V gene, CDR1 is SGHNT and CDR2 is YYREEE (reference sequence). This CDR3 comprises 13 residues. CDR3 protein: CTSSEGSTETQYF. The CDR3 DNA follows: TGTACCAGCAGCGAGGGGTCAACAGAGACCCAGTACTTC.

Worth noting for this clonotype: A read error may account for a junction end that differs from germline. V usage is TRBV4-3 and J usage is TRBJ2-3; 7 bases match TRBD1. This CDR3 is built from 16 residues. Germline CDR1 LGHNA, CDR2 YSLEER. The CDR3 DNA is TGCACCAGCAGCCTAGAGGGACAGTGTGGTACAGTTACGCAGTATTTT. Protein sequence: CTSSLEGQCGTVTQYF.

Remarks on this clonotype: The junction departs from the called germline gene at one end, perhaps through a read error. The V and J genes are TRBV6-5 and TRBJ2-5; D might be TRBD2 (5 bases). Germline V gene lookup returns CDR1 MNHEY and CDR2 SVGAGI. This CDR3 has 14 residues. The CDR3 loop reads CASCYSRRQETQYF. As DNA, the CDR3 is TGTGCCAGCTGTTACTCCAGGAGGCAAGAGACCCAGTACTTC.

For this clonotype: The junction and the germline gene differ at one end; a read error may be behind it. V gene TRBV6-2 or TRBV6-3 combines with J gene TRBJ2-4; possible D gene TRBD2, 6 bases. This CDR3 region has 14 residues. The germline CDR1 and CDR2 sequences are MNHEY and SVGEGT. The CDR3 DNA sequence: TGTGGCAGCAGTCCAGGGACTGACAAAAACATTCAGAACTTC. Translating it yields CGSSPGTDKNIQNF.

Comment on this clonotype: One end of the junction is discordant with germline, which a read error may explain. V and J are TRBV6-2 or TRBV6-3 and TRBJ2-7; no clear D gene. Germline V gene lookup returns CDR1 MNHEY and CDR2 SVGEGT. The CDR3 contains 15 residues. CDR3 in DNA: TGTGCCAGCAGACGGGTAGCAGGAAGCTCCTACGAGCGGTACTTC. Protein product: CASRRVAGSSYERYF.

The CDR3 loop is CAIREKAPEQFF. The CDR3 nucleotides are TGTGCCATCAGAGAGAAGGCCCCAGAGCAGTTCTTC. This chain connects TRBV10-3 to TRBJ2-1; D not resolved. The CDR3 consists of 12 residues. The V and J ends lost 6 bases and 10 bases respectively, with 13 bases between them. Germline V gives CDR1 ENHRY, CDR2 SYGVKD.

The table lists this clonotype with a count of one. One junction end does not reproduce the germline sequence, and a read error may be involved. The chain uses TRBV6-2 or TRBV6-3 and TRBJ2-2; D may be TRBD1 or TRBD2 (7 bases each). Germline V gene lookup returns CDR1 MNHEY and CDR2 SVGEGT. CDR3 length: 14 residues. This CDR3 reads CVSRGGGAIGELFF. The CDR3 DNA is TGTGTCAGCAGGGGAGGGGGCGCCATCGGGGAGCTGTTTTTT.

The chain uses TRBV5-1 and TRBJ2-7; 10 nucleotides line up with TRBD2. In germline, CDR1 is SGHRS, CDR2 YFSETQ. The CDR3 runs to 15 residues. J lost 2 bases, V lost 3 bases, and 5 bases had no gene match. This CDR3 reads CASSSGLARTYEQYF. The CDR3 nucleotides read TGCGCCAGCAGCTCGGGACTAGCGAGAACCTACGAGCAGTACTTC.

About this clonotype: Compared with germline, one end of the junction differs, possibly owing to a read error. This chain connects TRBV29-1 to TRBJ2-2; TRBD1 is a possible D gene (7 bases). CDR1 is SQVTM and CDR2 is ANQGSEA in the germline V gene. The CDR3 length is 14 residues. The CDR3 DNA reads TGCAGCGTTGTAACAGGGGCCGACACCGGGGGGCTGTTTTTT. Protein: CSVVTGADTGGLFF.

Points on this clonotype: This CDR3 is missing its conserved last phenylalanine or tryptophan, likely due to a read error. This chain links TRBV12-3 or TRBV12-4 with TRBJ1-5; no reliable D call. V dropped 6 bases and J dropped 3 bases, with 15 bases sitting between them. The CDR3 spans 15 residues. This CDR3 reads CASREGSGNNQPQHC. The CDR3 DNA sequence: TGTGCCAGCAGAGAAGGGTCCGGGAACAATCAGCCCCAGCATTGT.

A few counts support this clonotype. The CDR3 loop reads CASSPPGLAGNIQYF. The CDR3, as DNA: TGTGCCAGCAGCCCTCCCGGGTTGGCCGGAAACATTCAGTACTTC. The chain is built from TRBV28 and TRBJ2-4; D unresolved. Germline values: CDR1 MDHEN, CDR2 SYDVKM. V gave up 6 bases and J gave up 6 bases, with 18 bases separating them. CDR3 size: 15 residues.

Note on this clonotype: A junction boundary mismatches the germline segment, possibly from a read error. The chain recombines TRBV12-3 or TRBV12-4 with TRBJ2-5; unclear D gene. This CDR3 spans 14 amino acids. CDR3 in amino acids: CVSSRHETQETQYF. CDR3 nucleotides: TGTGTCAGCAGTCGACATGAGACACAAGAGACCCAGTACTTC.